This TCR beta chain was sequenced for a study of blood T cell repertoires in COVID-19. As handled by the study authors: From reference gene primer amplification, estimates of nucleated cell counts were derived. Clones were sequenced by immunoSEQ multiplex PCR, and TCRdb holds only the in-frame ones, with some missing. Clone size and the V and J calls come from that table; the DNA yielded D and trimming. The sample shows some 260,000 clones, around 89% of them seen only once. CDR1 and CDR2 (germline): SGDLS, YYNGEE. The V gene lost 2 bases and the J gene lost 12 bases, with 11 bases spanning the gap. This CDR3 has 12 residues. The Seattle site enrolled patients during active infection and followed them longitudinally.

The TCR sequence derives from a woman aged 25 to 39 with COVID-19, enrolled during active disease. Sequencing input: peripheral blood. The chain uses TRBV9 and TRBJ1-4; D remains unclear. In DNA, the CDR3 is TGTGCCAGCAGCGTCTCACCCGAGGAACTGTTTTTT. It specifies CASSVSPEELFF.